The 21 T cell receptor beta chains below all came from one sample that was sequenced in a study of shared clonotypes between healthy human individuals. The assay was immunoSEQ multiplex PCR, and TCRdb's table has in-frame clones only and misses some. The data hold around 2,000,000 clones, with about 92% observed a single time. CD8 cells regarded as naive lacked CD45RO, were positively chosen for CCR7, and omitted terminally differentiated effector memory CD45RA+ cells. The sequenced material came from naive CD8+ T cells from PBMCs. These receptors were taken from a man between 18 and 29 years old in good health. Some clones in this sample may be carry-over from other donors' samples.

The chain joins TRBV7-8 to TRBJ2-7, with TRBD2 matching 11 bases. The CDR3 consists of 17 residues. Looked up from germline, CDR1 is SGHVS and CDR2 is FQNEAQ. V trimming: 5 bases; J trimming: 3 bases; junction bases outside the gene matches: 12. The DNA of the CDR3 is TGTGCCAGCAGCCCTCCTAGCGGGGGGAAAAAAAACTACGAGCAGTACTTC. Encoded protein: CASSPPSGGKKNYEQYF.

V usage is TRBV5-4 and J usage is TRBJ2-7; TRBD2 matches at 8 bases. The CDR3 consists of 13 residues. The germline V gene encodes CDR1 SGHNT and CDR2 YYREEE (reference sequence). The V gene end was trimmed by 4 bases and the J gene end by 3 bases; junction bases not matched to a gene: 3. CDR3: CASSPREDYEQYF. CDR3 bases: TGTGCCAGCAGCCCGCGGGAGGACTACGAGCAGTACTTC.

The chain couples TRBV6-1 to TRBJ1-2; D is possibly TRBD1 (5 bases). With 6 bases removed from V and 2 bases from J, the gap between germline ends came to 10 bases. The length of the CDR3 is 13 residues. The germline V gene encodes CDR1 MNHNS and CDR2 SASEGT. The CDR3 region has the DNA TGTGCCAGCAGCCCTACAGGAAACTATGGCTACACCTTC. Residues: CASSPTGNYGYTF.

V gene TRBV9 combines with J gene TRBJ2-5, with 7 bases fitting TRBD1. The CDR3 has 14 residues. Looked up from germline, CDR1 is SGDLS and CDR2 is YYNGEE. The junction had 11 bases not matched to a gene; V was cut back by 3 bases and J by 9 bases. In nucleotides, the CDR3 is TGTGCCAGCAGCGGGACCGGGACAGCCGGGGCCCAGTACTTC. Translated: CASSGTGTAGAQYF.

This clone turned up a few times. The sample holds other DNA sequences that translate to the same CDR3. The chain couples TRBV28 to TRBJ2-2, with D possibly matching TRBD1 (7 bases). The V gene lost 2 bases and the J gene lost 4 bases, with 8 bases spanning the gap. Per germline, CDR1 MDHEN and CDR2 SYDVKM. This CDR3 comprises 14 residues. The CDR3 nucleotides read TGTGCCAGCAGTTTACAGGGGGGCACCGGGGAGCTGTTTTTT. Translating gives CASSLQGGTGELFF.

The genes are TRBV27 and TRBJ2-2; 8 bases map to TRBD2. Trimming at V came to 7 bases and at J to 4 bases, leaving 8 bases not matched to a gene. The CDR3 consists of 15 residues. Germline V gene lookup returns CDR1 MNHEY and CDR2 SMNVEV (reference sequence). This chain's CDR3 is CASNSGRGTTGELFF. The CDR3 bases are TGTGCCAGCAATTCCGGGAGGGGTACCACCGGGGAGCTGTTTTTT.

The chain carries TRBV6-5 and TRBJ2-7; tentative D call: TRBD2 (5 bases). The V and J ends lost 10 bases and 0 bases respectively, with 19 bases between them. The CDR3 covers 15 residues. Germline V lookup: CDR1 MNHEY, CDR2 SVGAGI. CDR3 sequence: CATAEVAGTSYEQYF. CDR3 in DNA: TGTGCCACCGCAGAGGTCGCGGGTACCTCCTACGAGCAGTACTTC.

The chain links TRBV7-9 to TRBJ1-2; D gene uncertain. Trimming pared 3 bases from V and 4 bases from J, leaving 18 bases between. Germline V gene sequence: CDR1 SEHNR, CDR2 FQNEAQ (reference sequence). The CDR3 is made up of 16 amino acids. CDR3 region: CASSLGTTQASYGYTF. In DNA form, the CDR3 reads TGTGCCAGCAGCTTGGGCACAACACAAGCTAGCTATGGCTACACCTTC. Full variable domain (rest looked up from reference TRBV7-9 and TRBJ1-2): DTGVSQNPRHKITKRGQNVTFRCDPISEHNRLYWYRQTLGQGPEFLTYFQNEAQLEKSRLLSDRFSAERPKGSFSTLEIQRTEQGDSAMYLCASSLGTTQASYGYTFGSGTRLTVV.

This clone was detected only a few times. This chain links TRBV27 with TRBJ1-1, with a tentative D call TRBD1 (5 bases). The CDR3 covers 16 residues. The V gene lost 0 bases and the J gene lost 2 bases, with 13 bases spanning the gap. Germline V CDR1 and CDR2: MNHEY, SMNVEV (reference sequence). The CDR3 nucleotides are TGTGCCAGCAGTTTATCATCCGGGGCTGGCAACACTGAAGCTTTCTTT. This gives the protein CASSLSSGAGNTEAFF.

CDR3 nucleotides: TGTGCCAGCAGAAACATTACCTACGAGCAGTACTTC. Amino acid sequence: CASRNITYEQYF. This chain uses TRBV5-8 with TRBJ2-7; D not certain. Germline loops: CDR1 SGHTS, CDR2 YDEGEE. The CDR3 totals 12 residues. V lost 5 bases to trimming and J lost 2 bases, with 8 bases between them. Full variable domain (missing parts from reference TRBV5-8 and TRBJ2-7): EAGVTQSPTHLIKTRGQQATLRCSPISGHTSVYWYQQALGLGLQFLLWYDEGEERNRGNFPPRFSGRQFPNYSSELNVNALELEDSALYLCASRNITYEQYFGPGTRLTVT.

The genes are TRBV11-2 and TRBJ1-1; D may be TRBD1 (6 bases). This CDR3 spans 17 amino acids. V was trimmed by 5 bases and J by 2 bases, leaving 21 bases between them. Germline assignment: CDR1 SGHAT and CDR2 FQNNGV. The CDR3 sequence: CASSPTRPRGINTEAFF. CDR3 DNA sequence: TGTGCCAGCAGCCCGACCCGACCGAGGGGGATCAACACTGAAGCTTTCTTT.

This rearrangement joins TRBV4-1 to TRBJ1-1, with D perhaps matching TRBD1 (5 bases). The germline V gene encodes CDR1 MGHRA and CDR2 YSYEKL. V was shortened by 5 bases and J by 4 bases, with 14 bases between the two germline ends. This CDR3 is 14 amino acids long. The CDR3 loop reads CASSLYRSSTEAFF. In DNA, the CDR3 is TGCGCCAGCAGCTTGTACAGGAGTAGCACTGAAGCTTTCTTT.

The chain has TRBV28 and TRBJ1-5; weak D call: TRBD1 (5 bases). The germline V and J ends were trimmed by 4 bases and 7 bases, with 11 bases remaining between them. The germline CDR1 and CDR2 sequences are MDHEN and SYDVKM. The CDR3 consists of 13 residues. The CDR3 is CASSYLRTQPQHF. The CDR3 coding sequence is TGTGCCAGCAGTTATCTGCGGACACAGCCCCAGCATTTT. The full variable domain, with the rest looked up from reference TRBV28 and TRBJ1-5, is DVKVTQSSRYLVKRTGEKVFLECVQDMDHENMFWYRQDPGLGLRLIYFSYDVKMKEKGDIPEGYSVSREKKERFSLILESASTNQTSMYLCASSYLRTQPQHFGDGTRLSIL.

This chain's CDR3 is CSASENEQFF. The CDR3 DNA is TGCAGTGCTTCAGAGAATGAGCAGTTCTTC. This chain connects TRBV20-1 to TRBJ2-1; D not resolved. V lost 5 bases to trimming and J lost 7 bases, with 6 bases between them. The CDR3 is 10 amino acids. Germline V gene data show CDR1 as DFQATT and CDR2 as SNEGSKA (reference sequence).

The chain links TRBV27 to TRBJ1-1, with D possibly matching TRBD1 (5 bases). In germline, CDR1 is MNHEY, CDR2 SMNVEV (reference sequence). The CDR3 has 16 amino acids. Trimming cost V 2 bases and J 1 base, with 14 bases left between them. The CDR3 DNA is TGTGCCAGCAGTTTACAGGCCATGGGGGAGAACACTGAAGCTTTCTTT. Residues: CASSLQAMGENTEAFF.

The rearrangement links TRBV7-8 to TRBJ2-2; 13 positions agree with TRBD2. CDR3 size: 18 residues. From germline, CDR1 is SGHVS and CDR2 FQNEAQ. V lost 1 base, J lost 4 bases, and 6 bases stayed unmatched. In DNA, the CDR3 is TGTGCCAGCAGCTTAGGACTAGCGGGAGGCGCCGGCACCGGGGAGCTGTTTTTT. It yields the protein CASSLGLAGGAGTGELFF.

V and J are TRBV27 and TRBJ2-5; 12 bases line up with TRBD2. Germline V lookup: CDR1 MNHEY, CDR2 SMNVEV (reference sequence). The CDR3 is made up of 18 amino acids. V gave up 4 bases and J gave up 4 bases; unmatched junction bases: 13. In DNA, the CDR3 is TGTGCCAGCAGTTCAGGGCTAGCGGGAGGGCCTACCCCAGAGACCCAGTACTTC. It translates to CASSSGLAGGPTPETQYF.

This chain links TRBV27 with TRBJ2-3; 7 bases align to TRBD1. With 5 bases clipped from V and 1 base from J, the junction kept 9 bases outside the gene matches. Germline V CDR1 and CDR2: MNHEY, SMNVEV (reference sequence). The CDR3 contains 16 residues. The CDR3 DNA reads TGTGCCAGCAGTCCTCGTAGGGGGCTGGGCACAGATACGCAGTATTTT. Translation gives CASSPRRGLGTDTQYF.

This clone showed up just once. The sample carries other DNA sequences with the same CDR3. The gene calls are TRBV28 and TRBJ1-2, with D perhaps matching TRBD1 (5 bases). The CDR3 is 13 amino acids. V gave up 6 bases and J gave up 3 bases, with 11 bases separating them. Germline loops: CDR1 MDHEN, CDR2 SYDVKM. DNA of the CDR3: TGTGCCAGCAGCCCAGGGCGCTACTATGGCTACACCTTC. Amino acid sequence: CASSPGRYYGYTF.

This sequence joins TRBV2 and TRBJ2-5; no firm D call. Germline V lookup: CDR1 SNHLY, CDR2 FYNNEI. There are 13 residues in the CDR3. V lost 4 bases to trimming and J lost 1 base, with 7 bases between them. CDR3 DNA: TGTGCCAGCAGTGTGCAGCCCCAAGAGACCCAGTACTTC. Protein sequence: CASSVQPQETQYF. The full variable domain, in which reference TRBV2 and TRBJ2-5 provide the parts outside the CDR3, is EPEVTQTPSHQVTQMGQEVILRCVPISNHLYFYWYRQILGQKVEFLVSFYNNEISEKSEIFDDQFSVERPDGSNFTLKIRSTKLEDSAMYFCASSVQPQETQYFGPGTRLLVL.

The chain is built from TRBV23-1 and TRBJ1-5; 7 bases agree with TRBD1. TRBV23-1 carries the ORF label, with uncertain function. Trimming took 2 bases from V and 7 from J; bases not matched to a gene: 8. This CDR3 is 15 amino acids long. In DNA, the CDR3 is TGCGCCAGCAGTCAACCCCCCAGGGGGGGACAGCCCCAGCATTTT. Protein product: CASSQPPRGGQPQHF.